Below, 6 T cell receptor beta chains from the same sample are listed, as sequenced in a study of T cells in Graves' hyperthyroidism and ophthalmopathy (dated by TCRdb to the late 2010s). Library construction relied on multiplex PCR. Sequencing relied on an Illumina HiSeq 2000. The TCR beta CDR3 regions were amplified from RNA transcripts. A first-round RT-PCR of the TCR CDR3 used the HTBI primer set with the Qiagen OneStep RT-PCR kit. The public reads were quality trimmed at Q25 with fastp and then assembled into clones with MiXCR by TCRdb, keeping productive beta chains. A single entry per CDR3 protein holds the most common genes and DNA from its merged rows. Counted in this sample were some 440,000 distinct CDR3 sequences; approximately 15% of them appeared once. Roughly 7.4% of the sample comes from the top ten. The specimen was blood. The receptors shown here come from a woman between 18 and 29 years old with Graves' hyperthyroidism.

This clonotype occurred a few times. A much larger clone differs by one base, so this may be a read error. V is TRBV28 and J is TRBJ1-2; a possible D gene is TRBD1 (5 bases). CDR1 and CDR2 (germline): MDHEN, SYDVKM. The CDR3 extends over 15 amino acids. The CDR3 DNA is TGTGCCAGCAGTTTTTGGGCCGGAAGGGACTATGGCCACACCTTC. It translates to CASSFWAGRDYGHTF.

This clonotype was recorded many times. The chain uses TRBV24-1 and TRBJ2-7; D gene ambiguous. This CDR3 spans 14 amino acids. V lost 3 bases and J lost 0, with 8 bases in between. CDR1 and CDR2 (germline): KGHDR, SFDVKD. The CDR3 DNA is TGTGCCACCAGTGATCCCATTTACTCCTACGAGCAGTACTTC. It specifies CATSDPIYSYEQYF.

The sample holds a few counts of this clonotype. The chain employs TRBV19 and TRBJ2-1, with D unresolved. Germline V gene sequence: CDR1 LNHDA, CDR2 SQIVND (reference sequence). The V end lost 3 bases, the J end lost 4 bases, and 7 bases lay between the germline ends. The CDR3 covers 13 residues. CDR3 residues: CASSMVGYNEQFF. The CDR3 bases are TGTGCCAGTAGTATGGTGGGTTACAATGAGCAGTTCTTC.

This clonotype was found many times. The chain links TRBV12-3 or TRBV12-4 to TRBJ2-7; tentatively, D is TRBD2 (7 bases). Trimming removed 2 bases at V and 0 bases at J, with 8 bases between. This CDR3 spans 14 amino acids. CDR3 coding DNA: TGTGCCAGCAGTTTACGGGGGGCCTCCTACGAGCAGTACTTC. As protein: CASSLRGASYEQYF.

This clonotype was picked up many times. This rearrangement joins TRBV15 to TRBJ1-5; no clear D. The CDR3 consists of 14 residues. CDR1 LNHNV and CDR2 YYDKDF come from the germline V gene (reference sequence). Deletions cut 3 bases from V and 2 bases from J, with 8 bases between. The chain's CDR3 is CATSSKLGNQPQHF. The CDR3 nucleotides are TGTGCCACCAGCAGCAAGCTCGGCAATCAGCCCCAGCATTTT.

This chain links TRBV7-8 with TRBJ2-1, with 14 positions matching TRBD2. This CDR3 contains 15 residues. Looked up from germline, CDR1 is SGHVS and CDR2 is FQNEAQ. Unmatched junction bases numbered 7, after V lost 8 bases and J lost 7 bases. The DNA of the CDR3 is TGTGCCAGCTCGGGACTAGCGGGAGACTGGAATGAGCAGTTCTTC. This encodes CASSGLAGDWNEQFF.